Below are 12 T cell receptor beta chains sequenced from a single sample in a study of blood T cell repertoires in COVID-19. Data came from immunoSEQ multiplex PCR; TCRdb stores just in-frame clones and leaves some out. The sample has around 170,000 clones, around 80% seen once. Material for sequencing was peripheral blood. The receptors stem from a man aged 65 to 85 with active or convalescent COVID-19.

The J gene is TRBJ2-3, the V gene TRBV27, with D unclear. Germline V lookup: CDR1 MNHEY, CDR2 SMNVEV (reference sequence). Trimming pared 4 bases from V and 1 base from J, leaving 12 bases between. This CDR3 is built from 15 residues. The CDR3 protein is CASSSNLGGTDTQYF. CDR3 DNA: TGTGCCAGCAGTTCCAACCTAGGAGGCACAGATACGCAGTATTTT.

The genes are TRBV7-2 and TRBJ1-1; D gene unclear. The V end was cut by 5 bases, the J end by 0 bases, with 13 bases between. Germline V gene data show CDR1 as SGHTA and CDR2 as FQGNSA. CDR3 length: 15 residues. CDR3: CASSPTGVMNTEAFF. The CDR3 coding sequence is TGTGCCAGCAGCCCAACCGGGGTGATGAACACTGAAGCTTTCTTT.

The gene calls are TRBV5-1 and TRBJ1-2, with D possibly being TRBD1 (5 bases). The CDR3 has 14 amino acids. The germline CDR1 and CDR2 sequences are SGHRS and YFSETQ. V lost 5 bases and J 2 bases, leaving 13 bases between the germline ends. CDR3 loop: CASRGTATNYGYTF. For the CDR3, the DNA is TGCGCCAGCAGGGGGACTGCCACAAACTATGGCTACACCTTC.

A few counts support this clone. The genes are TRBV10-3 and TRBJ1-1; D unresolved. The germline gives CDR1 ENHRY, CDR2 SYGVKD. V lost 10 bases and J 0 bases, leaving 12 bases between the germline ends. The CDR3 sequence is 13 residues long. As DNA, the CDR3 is TGTGCCAGCACCACTGGAGTGAACACTGAAGCTTTCTTT. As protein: CASTTGVNTEAFF.

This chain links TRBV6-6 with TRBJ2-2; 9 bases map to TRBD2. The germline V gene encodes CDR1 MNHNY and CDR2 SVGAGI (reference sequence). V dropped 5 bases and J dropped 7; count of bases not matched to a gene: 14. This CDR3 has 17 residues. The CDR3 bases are TGTGCCAGCAGTCGGACTAGCGCCTTCCCAGTCGGCGGGGAGCTGTTTTTT. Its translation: CASSRTSAFPVGGELFF.

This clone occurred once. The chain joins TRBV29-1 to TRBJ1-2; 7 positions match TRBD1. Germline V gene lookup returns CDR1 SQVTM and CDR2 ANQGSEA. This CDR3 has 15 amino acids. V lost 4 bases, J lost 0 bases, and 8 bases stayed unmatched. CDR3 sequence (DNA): TGCAGCGTTGCAGCCAGGGGGAATGCTAACTATGGCTACACCTTC. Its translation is CSVAARGNANYGYTF.

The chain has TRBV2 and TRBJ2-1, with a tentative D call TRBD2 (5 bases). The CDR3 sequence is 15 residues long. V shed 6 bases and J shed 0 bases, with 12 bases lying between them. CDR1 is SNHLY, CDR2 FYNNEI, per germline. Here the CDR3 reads CASSGLAPSYNEQFF. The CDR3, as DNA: TGTGCCAGCAGCGGACTGGCCCCCTCCTACAATGAGCAGTTCTTC.

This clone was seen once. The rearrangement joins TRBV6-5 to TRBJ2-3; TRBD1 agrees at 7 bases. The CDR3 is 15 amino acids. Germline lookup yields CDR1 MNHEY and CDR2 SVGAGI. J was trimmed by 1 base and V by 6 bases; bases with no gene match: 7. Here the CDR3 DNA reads TGTGCCAGCAGACAAGGGGGCGCAGGCACAGATACGCAGTATTTT. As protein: CASRQGGAGTDTQYF.

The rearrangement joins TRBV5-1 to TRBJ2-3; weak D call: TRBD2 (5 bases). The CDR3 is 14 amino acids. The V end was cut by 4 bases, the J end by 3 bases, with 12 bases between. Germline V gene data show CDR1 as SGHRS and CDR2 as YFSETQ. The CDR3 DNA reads TGCGCCAGCAGCCCCCGCACGGGAACAGATACGCAGTATTTT. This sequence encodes CASSPRTGTDTQYF.

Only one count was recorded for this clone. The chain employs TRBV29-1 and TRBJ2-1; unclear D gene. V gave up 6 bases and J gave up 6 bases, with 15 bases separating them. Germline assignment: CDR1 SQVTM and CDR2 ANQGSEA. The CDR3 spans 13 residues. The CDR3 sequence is CSVGRFGGNEQFF. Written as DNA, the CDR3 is TGCAGCGTGGGCAGGTTTGGCGGCAATGAGCAGTTCTTC.

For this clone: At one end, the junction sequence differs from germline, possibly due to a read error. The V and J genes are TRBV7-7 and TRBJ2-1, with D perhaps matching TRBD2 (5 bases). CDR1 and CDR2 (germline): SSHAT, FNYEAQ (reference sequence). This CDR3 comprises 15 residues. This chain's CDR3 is CASSFGLAEYNEQFF. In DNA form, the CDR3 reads TGTGCTAGCAGCTTTGGGCTAGCAGAGTACAATGAGCAGTTCTTC.

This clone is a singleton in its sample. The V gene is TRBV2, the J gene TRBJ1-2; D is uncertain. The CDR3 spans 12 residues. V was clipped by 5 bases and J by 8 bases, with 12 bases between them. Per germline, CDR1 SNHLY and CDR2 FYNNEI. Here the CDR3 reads CASSSDRSGYTF. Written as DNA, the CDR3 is TGTGCCAGCAGTTCCGACCGTAGCGGCTACACCTTC.